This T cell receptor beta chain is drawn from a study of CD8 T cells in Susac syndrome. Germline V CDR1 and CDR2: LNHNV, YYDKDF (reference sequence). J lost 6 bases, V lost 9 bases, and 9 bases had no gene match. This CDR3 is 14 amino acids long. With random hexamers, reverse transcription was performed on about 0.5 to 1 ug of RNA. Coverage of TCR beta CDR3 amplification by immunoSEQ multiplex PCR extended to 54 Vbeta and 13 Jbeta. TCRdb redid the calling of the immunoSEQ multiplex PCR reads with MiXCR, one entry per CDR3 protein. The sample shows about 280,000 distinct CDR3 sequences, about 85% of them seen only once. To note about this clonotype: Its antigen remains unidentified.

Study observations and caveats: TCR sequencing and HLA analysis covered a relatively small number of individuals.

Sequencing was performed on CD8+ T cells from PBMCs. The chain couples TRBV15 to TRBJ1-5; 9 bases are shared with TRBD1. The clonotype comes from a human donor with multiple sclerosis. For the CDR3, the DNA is TGTGCCACGATAACAGGGGGCCCGGGTCAGCCCCAGCATTTT. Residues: CATITGGPGQPQHF.